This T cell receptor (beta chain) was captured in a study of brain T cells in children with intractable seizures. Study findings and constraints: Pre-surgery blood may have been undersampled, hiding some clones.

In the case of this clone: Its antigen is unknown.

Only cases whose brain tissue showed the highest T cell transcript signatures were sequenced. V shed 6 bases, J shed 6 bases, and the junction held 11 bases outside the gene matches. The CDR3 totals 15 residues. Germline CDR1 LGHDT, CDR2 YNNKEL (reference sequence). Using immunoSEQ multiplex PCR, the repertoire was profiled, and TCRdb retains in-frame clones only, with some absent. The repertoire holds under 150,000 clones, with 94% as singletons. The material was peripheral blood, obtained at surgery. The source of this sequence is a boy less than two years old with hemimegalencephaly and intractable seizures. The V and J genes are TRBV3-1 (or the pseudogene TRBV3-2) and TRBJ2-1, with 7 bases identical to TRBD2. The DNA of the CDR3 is TGTGCCAGCAGTGGTTTCCGGGAGGCCCTCAATGAGCAGTTCTTC. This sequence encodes CASSGFREALNEQFF.